The 17 T cell receptor beta chains presented below share a single source sample, sequenced in a study of cytomegalovirus exposure and HLA in healthy donors. Primers for the PCR totalled 60 Vbeta and 13 Jbeta. The table came from immunoSEQ multiplex PCR; TCRdb's copy has only in-frame clones and leaves some out. The data show fewer than 95,000 clones, about 63% seen once. Sequencing was performed on PBMCs. Receptors were obtained from a woman in her 30s in good health and CMV-seronegative.

This clone was picked up one time. As DNA, the CDR3 is TGTGCCAGCAGTTTAGCGGGAGGGTCCTACGAGCAGTACTTC. Translation: CASSLAGGSYEQYF. This sequence joins TRBV28 and TRBJ2-7; TRBD2 matches at 9 bases. CDR1 and CDR2 from the germline V gene are MDHEN and SYDVKM. J was trimmed by 1 base and V by 2 bases; bases with no gene match: 0. This CDR3 is built from 14 residues.

This clone was seen a handful of times. The gene calls are TRBV7-9 and TRBJ1-5; D gene ambiguous. Germline CDR1 is SEHNR and CDR2 is FQNEAQ (reference sequence). The CDR3 loop spans 14 amino acids. V shed 1 base and J shed 0 bases, with 4 bases lying between them. The CDR3 is CASSLVNSNQPQHF. In DNA form, the CDR3 reads TGTGCCAGCAGCTTAGTCAATAGCAATCAGCCCCAGCATTTT.

The chain carries TRBV27 and TRBJ2-3; a possible D gene is TRBD2 (5 bases). Trimming cost V 3 bases and J 6 bases, with 10 bases left between them. The CDR3 spans 13 residues. Germline V CDR1 and CDR2: MNHEY, SMNVEV (reference sequence). CDR3 sequence: CASSFRGTDTQYF. For the CDR3, the DNA is TGTGCCAGCAGTTTTCGGGGAACGGATACGCAGTATTTT.

The chain links TRBV4-2 to TRBJ2-1, with TRBD2 matching over 7 bases. The CDR3 is 14 residues long. The germline V gene has CDR1 LGHNA and CDR2 YNFKEQ. V gave up 4 bases and J gave up 8 bases; unmatched junction bases: 8. The CDR3, as DNA: TGTGCCAGCAGCCGTCGGGACTACGGGCATGAGCAGTTCTTC. It codes for CASSRRDYGHEQFF.

The rearrangement joins TRBV18 to TRBJ1-2; TRBD1 matches at 8 bases. The germline CDR1 and CDR2 sequences are KGHSH and LQKENI. J was trimmed by 6 bases and V by 2 bases; bases with no gene match: 5. The CDR3 has 14 amino acids. The CDR3 reads CASSPGPGGDGYTF. Here the CDR3 DNA reads TGTGCCAGCTCACCAGGCCCAGGGGGCGATGGCTACACCTTC.

In DNA form, the CDR3 reads TGCGCCAGCAGCGTATACCAGGGGGGCTACACCTTC. This gives the protein CASSVYQGGYTF. This chain joins TRBV4-1 and TRBJ1-2; TRBD1 is a possible D gene (6 bases). V gave up 5 bases and J gave up 8 bases, with 12 bases separating them. This CDR3 spans 12 amino acids. CDR1 and CDR2 (germline): MGHRA, YSYEKL.

The rearrangement links TRBV11-2 to TRBJ1-5; no clear D gene. Per the germline V gene, CDR1 is SGHAT and CDR2 is FQNNGV. V was cut by 4 bases and J by 5 bases, with 6 bases left in between. The CDR3 covers 12 residues. As DNA, the CDR3 is TGTGCCAGCAGCTCCGAGGATCAGCCCCAGCATTTT. Translation gives CASSSEDQPQHF.

The V gene is TRBV11-2, the J gene TRBJ2-4; 9 positions agree with TRBD2. The germline V gene encodes CDR1 SGHAT and CDR2 FQNNGV. V lost 1 base, J lost 0 bases, and 10 bases stayed unmatched. This CDR3 is 19 amino acids long. CDR3 residues: CASSLGHILAGLAKNIQYF. The CDR3 DNA follows: TGTGCCAGCAGCTTAGGACATATCCTAGCGGGGCTAGCCAAAAACATTCAGTACTTC.

J is TRBJ1-2 and V is TRBV29-1; 10 bases are shared with TRBD1. This CDR3 comprises 11 residues. Germline CDR1 and CDR2: SQVTM and ANQGSEA. Here the CDR3 reads CSGGTGDGYTF. The CDR3 DNA sequence: TGCAGTGGGGGGACAGGGGATGGCTACACCTTC.

V usage is TRBV9 and J usage is TRBJ2-5; weak D call: TRBD2 (6 bases). V was clipped by 0 bases and J by 1 base, with 16 bases between them. CDR3 length: 17 residues. From germline, CDR1 is SGDLS and CDR2 YYNGEE. CDR3 sequence reads: CASSVGVAGGSQETQYF. In nucleotides, the CDR3 is TGTGCCAGCAGCGTAGGGGTGGCAGGAGGGTCCCAAGAGACCCAGTACTTC.

The rearrangement joins TRBV6-6 to TRBJ1-1; a possible D gene is TRBD1 (6 bases). Trimming cost V 7 bases and J 4 bases, with 10 bases left between them. CDR1 MNHNY and CDR2 SVGAGI come from the germline V gene (reference sequence). The length of the CDR3 is 12 residues. CDR3 sequence reads: CASTLQGTEAFF. CDR3 bases: TGTGCCAGCACCCTACAGGGCACTGAAGCTTTCTTT.

J is TRBJ1-5 and V is TRBV10-3; a weak D match, TRBD1 (5 bases). V lost 1 base, J lost 5 bases, and 9 bases lay in between. The CDR3 has 14 residues. The V gene's germline CDR1 is ENHRY and CDR2 SYGVKD. The CDR3 DNA follows: TGTGCCATCAGTGAGTTAGGGGCCGATCAGCCCCAGCATTTT. Protein sequence: CAISELGADQPQHF.

This clone was counted a single time. Germline and junction disagree at one end, which may indicate a read error. This chain connects TRBV5-8 to TRBJ1-1; 7 bases fit TRBD1. The CDR3 covers 10 residues. Germline V gene sequence: CDR1 SGHTS, CDR2 YDEGEE. CDR3 DNA: TGTGCCAGCAGCGGGGAGACAGGGTCCTTT. It specifies CASSGETGSF.

The CDR3: CASSLLAAGTPEAFF. For the CDR3, the DNA is TGTGCCAGCAGCTTACTGGCAGCGGGGACACCGGAAGCTTTCTTT. V is TRBV7-8 and J is TRBJ1-1; D possibly corresponds to TRBD1 (6 bases). This CDR3 comprises 15 residues. The V end lost 2 bases, the J end lost 8 bases, and 18 bases lay between the germline ends. Looked up from germline, CDR1 is SGHVS and CDR2 is FQNEAQ.

J is TRBJ1-2 and V is TRBV30; D possibly corresponds to TRBD1 (5 bases). The CDR3 totals 14 residues. Germline lookup yields CDR1 GTSNPN and CDR2 SVGIG (reference sequence). V was pared by 2 bases and J by 7 bases, with 17 bases between. As DNA, the CDR3 is TGTGCCTGGAGTAAGGGGCGATTGGGGCCTGGCTACACCTTC. Amino acid sequence: CAWSKGRLGPGYTF.

This clone was recorded only once. The gene calls are TRBV28 and TRBJ1-1, with TRBD1 identical over 7 bases. Germline trimming cut 5 bases from V and 4 bases from J; bases unmatched to any gene: 10. Germline lookup yields CDR1 MDHEN and CDR2 SYDVKM. This CDR3 is built from 15 residues. The CDR3, as DNA: TGTGCCAGCAGTCCCGCTGACAGGGTGAGCACTGAAGCTTTCTTT. It encodes CASSPADRVSTEAFF.

This clone appeared once. J is TRBJ1-6 and V is TRBV6-4; D is uncertain. The CDR3 extends over 15 amino acids. V was trimmed by 8 bases and J by 9 bases, leaving 20 bases between them. Germline V gene lookup returns CDR1 MRHNA and CDR2 SNTAGT. The CDR3: CASSAGPGGRSPLHF. CDR3 DNA: TGTGCCAGCTCCGCCGGGCCCGGAGGGCGTTCACCCCTCCACTTT.